The next 13 T cell receptor beta chains were all read from a single sample in a study of blood T cell repertoires in COVID-19. Clones were sequenced by immunoSEQ multiplex PCR, and TCRdb holds only the in-frame ones, with some missing. The profile shows 300,000 to 350,000 clones, about nine tenths of them singletons. The sample comprised peripheral blood. The receptors shown here come from a man younger than 35 with active or convalescent COVID-19.

V and J are TRBV4-1 and TRBJ1-6; D ambiguous. Trimming removed 0 bases from V and 4 bases from J, with 7 bases in between. Looked up from germline, CDR1 is MGHRA and CDR2 is YSYEKL. The CDR3 totals 15 residues. In nucleotides, the CDR3 is TGCGCCAGCAGCCAAGATCACAGTTATAATTCACCCCTCCACTTT. Residues: CASSQDHSYNSPLHF.

This clone appeared a single time. The chain is built from TRBV4-1 and TRBJ1-6; no clear D. The ends were cut back, 0 bases at V and 0 bases at J, with 6 bases in the middle. Germline assignment: CDR1 MGHRA and CDR2 YSYEKL. This CDR3 has 16 amino acids. The DNA of the CDR3 is TGCGCCAGCAGCCAAGAGGTTAGCTCCTATAATTCACCCCTCCACTTT. Residues: CASSQEVSSYNSPLHF.

Here the CDR3 reads CASSLGTGGFEQFF. The CDR3 coding sequence is TGTGCCAGCAGCTTGGGGACAGGGGGCTTTGAGCAGTTCTTC. The chain carries TRBV5-6 and TRBJ2-1, with 11 nucleotides matching TRBD1. Germline V gene data show CDR1 as SGHDT and CDR2 as YYEEEE. CDR3 length: 14 residues. V lost 0 bases and J lost 9; bases outside the gene matches: 2.

The chain joins TRBV5-8 to TRBJ2-2, with a weak D call TRBD1 (6 bases). V gave up 4 bases and J gave up 4 bases, with 11 bases separating them. Looked up from germline, CDR1 is SGHTS and CDR2 is YDEGEE. This CDR3 has 14 amino acids. CDR3 DNA: TGTGCCAGCAGCCCCTACAGGGCCACCGGGGAGCTGTTTTTT. Residues: CASSPYRATGELFF.

The rearrangement joins TRBV4-3 to TRBJ1-1; TRBD1 aligns across 9 bases. This CDR3 is 15 amino acids long. Germline V gene data show CDR1 as LGHNA and CDR2 as YSLEER. J gave up 3 bases and V 5 bases, and 7 bases lay outside the gene matches. This chain's CDR3 is CASSGDRGKDTEAFF. CDR3 DNA: TGCGCCAGCAGCGGCGACAGGGGGAAGGACACTGAAGCTTTCTTT.

This chain joins TRBV6-5 and TRBJ2-7, with 10 bases identical to TRBD1. CDR3 length: 15 amino acids. The trim removed 1 base at V and 4 bases at J, leaving 4 bases unmatched. Germline CDR1 and CDR2: MNHEY and SVGAGI. CDR3 coding DNA: TGTGCCAGCAGTTACTTTAGGACAGGGGGTTACGAGCAGTACTTC. Translating it yields CASSYFRTGGYEQYF.

This chain connects TRBV5-6 to TRBJ2-2; TRBD2 matches 8 bases. Germline V lookup: CDR1 SGHDT, CDR2 YYEEEE. Trimming at V came to 4 bases and at J to 2 bases, leaving 7 bases not matched to a gene. This CDR3 spans 16 amino acids. CDR3 in DNA: TGTGCCAGCAGCCTTGGACTAGCCGGAAACACCGGGGAGCTGTTTTTT. Protein sequence: CASSLGLAGNTGELFF.

This chain connects TRBV21-1 to TRBJ1-6; TRBD1 reflects the table's D call only, with no check against the DNA. TRBV21-1 counts as a pseudogene. The CDR3 has 16 residues. The CDR3 DNA reads TGTGCCAGCAAGAGGGGGGACAGGAGGAGATTATCACCCCTCCACTTT. Translation gives CASKRGDRRRLSPLHF.

This sequence joins TRBV27 and TRBJ2-4, with D possibly matching TRBD2 (6 bases). The germline CDR1 and CDR2 sequences are MNHEY and SMNVEV (reference sequence). V gave up 4 bases and J gave up 0 bases, with 7 bases separating them. The CDR3 extends over 14 amino acids. DNA for the CDR3: TGTGCCAGCAGTTCGGGACTAGCCAAAAACATTCAGTACTTC. Residues: CASSSGLAKNIQYF.

The chain carries TRBV20-1 and TRBJ2-7; D is perhaps TRBD1 (6 bases). Germline V gene lookup returns CDR1 DFQATT and CDR2 SNEGSKA (reference sequence). The CDR3 contains 13 residues. Trimming took 3 bases from V and 3 from J, leaving 12 bases between them. The CDR3 region has the DNA TGCAGTGCTAGTCAGGGGCCCAGCTACGAGCAGTACTTC. Amino acids: CSASQGPSYEQYF.

The chain links TRBV19 to TRBJ2-3; possible D gene TRBD2, 5 bases. Between the trimmed V and J ends, which lost 3 bases and 4 bases, there was a span of 8 bases. CDR1 and CDR2 from the germline V gene are LNHDA and SQIVND (reference sequence). The CDR3 spans 13 residues. The CDR3 DNA is TGTGCCAGTAGTATGAGGGCGGCAGATACGCAGTATTTT. Protein sequence: CASSMRAADTQYF.

The chain is built from TRBV9 and TRBJ2-1; a possible D gene is TRBD2 (6 bases). The CDR3 contains 15 residues. Germline V gene sequence: CDR1 SGDLS, CDR2 YYNGEE. Trimming stripped 3 bases from V and 4 bases from J, with 14 bases between. The CDR3: CASSDGVAEYNEQFF. For the CDR3, the DNA is TGTGCCAGCAGCGACGGGGTAGCGGAGTACAATGAGCAGTTCTTC. The variable domain in full, with the rest retrieved from reference TRBV9 and TRBJ2-1, is DSGVTQTPKHLITATGQRVTLRCSPRSGDLSVYWYQQSLDQGLQFLIQYYNGEERAKGNILERFSAQQFPDLHSELNLSSLELGDSALYFCASSDGVAEYNEQFFGPGTRLTVL.

The CDR3 here is CASSQEGTSRSYNEQFF. The CDR3 DNA reads as TGTGCCAGCAGCCAAGAGGGGACTAGCCGCTCCTACAATGAGCAGTTCTTC. V and J are TRBV3-1 (or the pseudogene TRBV3-2) and TRBJ2-1, with 9 bases that match TRBD2. V lost 0 bases and J lost 0; bases outside the gene matches: 3. The CDR3 covers 17 residues. Per the germline V gene, CDR1 is LGHDT and CDR2 is YNNKEL (reference sequence).